These 2 T cell receptor beta chains share one sample of origin, sequenced in a study of tumor and adjacent non-tumor tissue in lung cancer. The template was RNA from unsorted bulk tissue. More than 3 cm separated this lung sample from the edge of the tumor. Three rounds of nested PCR, following a modified ARM-PCR protocol, produced the TCRbeta library. MiXCR was run by TCRdb on the multiplex PCR reads, yielding one entry per CDR3 protein. The sample carries tens of thousands of distinct CDR3 sequences, 76% recorded once. Sequenced material: distant non-tumor lung tissue. All receptors derive from a man between 70 and 80 years old with non-small cell lung cancer.

Details on this clonotype: The CDR3 does not end in the conserved phenylalanine or tryptophan, so this is likely a read error. The CDR3, as DNA: TGCGCCAGCAGCCGGAAACTAGCGGGAGAGGGGGATGAGCAGTACTTA. Translation gives CASSRKLAGEGDEQYL. The chain links TRBV4-1 to TRBJ2-7; 11 bases fit TRBD2. The CDR3 covers 16 residues. The trim removed 4 bases at V and 7 bases at J, leaving 12 bases unmatched. The germline CDR1 and CDR2 sequences are MGHRA and YSYEKL.

V usage is TRBV5-4 and J usage is TRBJ2-2; 9 bases fit TRBD1. The V gene end was trimmed by 4 bases and the J gene end by 8 bases; junction bases not matched to a gene: 18. This CDR3 has 18 amino acids. Germline CDR1 and CDR2: SGHNT and YYREEE (reference sequence). DNA of the CDR3: TGTGCCAGCAGCAAGAAAACCCCGGGACAGGGAAGTACGGGGGAGCTGTTTTTT. This encodes CASSKKTPGQGSTGELFF.